This TCR beta chain was obtained from a study of cytomegalovirus exposure and HLA in healthy donors. Study observations and caveats: Productive rates of about 87% or about 30% were seen for most TCR beta V segments in an earlier analysis. As a later analysis showed, a missense DCLRE1C variant was linked to trimming of TCR beta V- and J-genes.

With V trimmed by 7 bases and J by 10 bases, 15 bases remained unmatched. The germline V gene encodes CDR1 SGHAT and CDR2 FQNNGV. The CDR3 sequence is 15 residues long. About this clone itself: Antigen specificity is unknown.

PCR primers comprised 60 Vbeta and 13 Jbeta primers. Sequencing used immunoSEQ multiplex PCR; TCRdb keeps in-frame clones, though not all of them. In the table there are fewer than 90,000 clones, roughly 80% of which are singletons. The clonotype originates from a man aged 25 to 45 in good health and CMV-seropositive. The chain couples TRBV11-2 to TRBJ2-1; 8 nucleotides agree with TRBD2. The sample comprised PBMCs. The CDR3 DNA sequence: TGTGCCAGCAACCTGGGTTTCGGGGGGGGCCGGGAGCAGTTCTTC. This gives the protein CASNLGFGGGREQFF.